This T cell receptor (beta chain) is from a study of T cell repertoires in cytomegalovirus infection. Study background: It can be stated that public TCR beta signatures indicated CMV infection as well as a matching HLA type.

TCRdb recomputed calls from the reads with MiXCR, one row per CDR3 protein. The table includes 560,000 or so distinct CDR3 sequences, more than 15% detected once. This CDR3 has 11 amino acids. Germline V gene data show CDR1 as MNHEY and CDR2 as SMNVEV (reference sequence). The V and J ends lost 4 bases and 4 bases respectively, with 5 bases between them. As concerns this clonotype: Because it lacks the conserved phenylalanine or tryptophan at the end, this CDR3 is likely a read error.

This TCR was sampled from a human donor in good health (CMV status not recorded). Some clones in this sample may be carry-over from other donors' samples. V and J are TRBV27 and TRBJ2-7, with D unclear. The sample comprised CD8+ T cells from PBMCs. The CDR3 protein is CASSSVYEQYL. The CDR3 bases are TGTGCCAGCAGTTCCGTGTACGAGCAGTACTTA.